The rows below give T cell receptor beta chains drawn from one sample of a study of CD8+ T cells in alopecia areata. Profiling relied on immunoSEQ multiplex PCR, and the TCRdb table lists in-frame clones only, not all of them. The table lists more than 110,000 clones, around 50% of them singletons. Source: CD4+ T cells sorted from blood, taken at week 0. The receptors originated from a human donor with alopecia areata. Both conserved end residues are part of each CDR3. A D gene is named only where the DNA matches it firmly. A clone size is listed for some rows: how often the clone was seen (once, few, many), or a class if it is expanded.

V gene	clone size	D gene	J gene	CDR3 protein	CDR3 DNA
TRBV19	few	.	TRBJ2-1	CASSIVTGTYNEQFF	TGTGCCAGTAGTATAGTGACAGGTACCTACAATGAGCAGTTCTTC
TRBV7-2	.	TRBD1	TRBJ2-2	CASSKDRATGELFF	TGTGCCAGCAGCAAGGACAGGGCAACCGGGGAGCTGTTTTTT
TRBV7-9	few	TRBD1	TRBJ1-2	CASSVYRDRVDGYTF	TGTGCCAGCAGCGTTTACCGGGACAGGGTGGATGGCTACACCTTC
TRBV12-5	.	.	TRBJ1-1	CASGPRPPEAFF	TGTGCTAGTGGTCCCCGCCCACCTGAAGCTTTCTTT
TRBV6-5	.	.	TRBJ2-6	CASSYTDWSGANVLTF	TGTGCCAGCAGTTACACTGACTGGTCTGGGGCCAACGTCCTGACTTTC
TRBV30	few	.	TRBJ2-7	CAWRMGGIGPYEQYF	TGTGCCTGGAGGATGGGGGGCATAGGGCCTTACGAGCAGTACTTC
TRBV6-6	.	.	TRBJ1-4	CASSSHTPEEKLFF	TGTGCCAGCAGCTCCCATACCCCCGAGGAAAAACTGTTTTTT
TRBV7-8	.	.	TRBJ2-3	CASSLAIDKDTQYF	TGTGCCAGCAGCTTAGCTATAGACAAAGATACGCAGTATTTT
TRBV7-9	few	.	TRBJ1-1	CASSFSSGEAFF	TGTGCCAGCAGCTTTTCGTCGGGTGAAGCTTTCTTT
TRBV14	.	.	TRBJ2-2	CASSPYQGGELFF	TGTGCCAGCAGCCCATATCAAGGCGGGGAGCTGTTTTTT
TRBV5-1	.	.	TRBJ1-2	CASSLYGGLNYGYTF	TGCGCCAGCAGCTTGTACGGGGGGCTAAACTATGGCTACACCTTC
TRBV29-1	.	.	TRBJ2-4	CSVGEASIQYF	TGCAGCGTTGGGGAAGCTAGCATTCAGTACTTC
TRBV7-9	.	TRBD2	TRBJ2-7	CASSVGGRQLYF	TGTGCCAGCAGTGTCGGGGGGAGGCAGTTGTACTTC
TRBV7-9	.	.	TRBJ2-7	CATELYYEQYF	TGTGCTACGGAATTATACTACGAGCAGTACTTC
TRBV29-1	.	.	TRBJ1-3	CSVVPNGSPGNTIYF	TGCAGCGTTGTCCCAAACGGGTCCCCTGGAAACACCATATATTTT
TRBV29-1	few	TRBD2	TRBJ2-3	CSGGRRGASTDTQYF	TGCAGCGGGGGTAGGCGGGGGGCTAGCACAGATACGCAGTATTTT
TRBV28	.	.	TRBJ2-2	CASRGQHTGELFF	TGTGCCAGCAGAGGACAGCACACCGGGGAGCTGTTTTTT
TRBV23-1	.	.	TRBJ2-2	CASSQSQEANTGELFF	TGCGCCAGCAGTCAATCGCAGGAAGCGAACACCGGGGAGCTGTTTTTT
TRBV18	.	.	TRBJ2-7	CASSPGQADYEQYF	TGTGCCAGCTCACCAGGGCAGGCCGACTACGAGCAGTACTTC
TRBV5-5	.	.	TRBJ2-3	CASSLGGGTDTQYF	TGTGCCAGCAGCTTGGGGGGTGGCACAGATACGCAGTATTTT
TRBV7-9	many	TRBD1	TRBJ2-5	CASSVYRGSETQYF	TGTGCCAGCAGCGTATACAGGGGTAGCGAGACCCAGTACTTC
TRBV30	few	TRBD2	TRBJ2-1	CAWTASGGNEQFF	TGTGCCTGGACGGCTAGCGGGGGTAATGAGCAGTTCTTC
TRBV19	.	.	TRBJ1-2	CASTEGPGGYTF	TGTGCCAGTACGGAAGGGCCGGGAGGCTACACCTTC
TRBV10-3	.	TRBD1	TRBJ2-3	CAISLAGQGNTQYF	TGTGCCATCAGTTTGGCGGGACAGGGAAATACGCAGTATTTT
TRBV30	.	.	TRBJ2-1	CAWSVEGGRRNEQFF	TGTGCCTGGAGCGTGGAAGGGGGGCGTCGCAATGAGCAGTTCTTC
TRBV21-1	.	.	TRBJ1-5	CASSKARGKGNQPQHF	TGTGCCAGCAGCAAAGCGCGAGGGAAGGGGAATCAGCCCCAGCATTTT
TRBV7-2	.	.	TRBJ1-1	CASGVRGSAEAFF	TGTGCCAGCGGAGTTAGGGGGTCCGCTGAAGCTTTCTTT
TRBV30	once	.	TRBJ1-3	CAWSAGNTIYF	TGTGCCTGGAGTGCTGGAAACACCATATATTTT
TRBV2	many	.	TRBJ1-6	CASRRDRNVGNLHF	TGTGCCAGCAGGAGGGACCGAAACGTGGGGAATCTCCACTTT
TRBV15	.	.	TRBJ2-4	CATSRGENIQYF	TGTGCCACCAGCAGGGGTGAAAACATTCAGTACTTC
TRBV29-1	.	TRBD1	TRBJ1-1	CSASTGGTEAFF	TGCAGCGCATCCACAGGGGGTACTGAAGCTTTCTTT
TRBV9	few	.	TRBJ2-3	CASSPDGRDTDTQYF	TGTGCCAGCAGCCCCGATGGGCGGGACACAGATACGCAGTATTTT
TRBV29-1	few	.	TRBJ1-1	CSVQGVLEAFF	TGCAGCGTTCAAGGGGTGCTTGAAGCTTTCTTT
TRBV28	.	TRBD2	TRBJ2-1	CASSLAGGRSNEQFF	TGTGCCAGCAGTTTGGCGGGGGGCCGGAGCAATGAGCAGTTCTTC
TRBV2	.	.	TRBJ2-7	CASRERSYEQYF	TGTGCCAGCAGAGAAAGGTCGTACGAGCAGTACTTC
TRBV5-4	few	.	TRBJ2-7	CASSFNTEQYF	TGTGCCAGCAGCTTTAACACGGAGCAGTACTTC
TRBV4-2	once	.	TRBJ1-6	CASSQETGAHSPLHF	TGTGCCAGCAGCCAAGAAACCGGGGCCCATTCACCCCTCCACTTT
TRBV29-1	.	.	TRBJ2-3	CSVTPGTWEADTQYF	TGCAGCGTGACCCCGGGGACATGGGAAGCAGATACGCAGTATTTT